The present T cell receptor (beta chain) was sequenced within a study of blood T cell repertoires in COVID-19. Across the study: Collection of acute and convalescent COVID-19 samples took place in the United States, Italy and Spain. In each case, the material was cDNA or gDNA derived from T cells, B-cell-depleted T cells, or PBMCs.

V was trimmed by 3 bases and J by 0 bases, leaving 9 bases between them. Per germline, CDR1 SGHRS and CDR2 YFSETQ. CDR3 size: 15 residues. The repertoire was sequenced with immunoSEQ multiplex PCR; TCRdb's copy has only in-frame clones and lacks some. The sample carries 90,000 to 120,000 clones, around 66% recorded once. V usage is TRBV5-1 and J usage is TRBJ1-4; no clear D. The source material was peripheral blood. The origin of this receptor is a man of 80 years or more with acute or convalescent COVID-19. CDR3 sequence (DNA): TGCGCCAGCAGCTCGGGGAGTTCAACTAATGAAAAACTGTTTTTT. Protein product: CASSSGSSTNEKLFF.